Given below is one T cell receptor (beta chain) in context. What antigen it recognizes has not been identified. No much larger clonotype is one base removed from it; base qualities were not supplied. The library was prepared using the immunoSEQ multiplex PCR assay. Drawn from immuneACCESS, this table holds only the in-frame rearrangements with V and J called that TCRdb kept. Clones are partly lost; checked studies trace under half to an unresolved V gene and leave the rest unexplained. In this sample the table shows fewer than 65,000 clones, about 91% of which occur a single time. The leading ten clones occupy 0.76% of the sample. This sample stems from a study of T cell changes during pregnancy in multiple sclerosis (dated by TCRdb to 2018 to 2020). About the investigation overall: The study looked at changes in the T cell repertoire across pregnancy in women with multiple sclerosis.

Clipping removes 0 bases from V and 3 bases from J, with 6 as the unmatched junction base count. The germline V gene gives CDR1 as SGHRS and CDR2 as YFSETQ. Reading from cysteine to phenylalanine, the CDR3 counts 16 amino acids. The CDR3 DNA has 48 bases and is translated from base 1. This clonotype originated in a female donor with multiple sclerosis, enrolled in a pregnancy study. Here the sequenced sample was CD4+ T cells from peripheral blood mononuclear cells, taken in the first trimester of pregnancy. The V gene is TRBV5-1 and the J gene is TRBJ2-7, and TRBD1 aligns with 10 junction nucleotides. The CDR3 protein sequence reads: CASSLAGTGALYEQYF. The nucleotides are TGCGCCAGCAGCTTGGCCGGGACAGGGGCCCTCTACGAGCAGTACTTC. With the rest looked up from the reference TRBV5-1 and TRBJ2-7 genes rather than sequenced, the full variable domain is KAGVTQTPRYLIKTRGQQVTLSCSPISGHRSVSWYQQTPGQGLQFLFEYFSETQRNKGNFPGRFSGRQFSNSRSEMNVSTLELGDSALYLCASSLAGTGALYEQYFGPGTRLTVT.